The clone carrying this TCR beta chain was detected many times. Its antigen is unknown. These data are taken from a study of neurological immune-mediated disorders. Study-level points and caveats: Healthy controls had more TCR clonal expansion than multiple sclerosis, which showed the least, whereas HTLV-1-associated myelopathy showed the most. None of the CDR3 amino acid sequences of expanded clones were shared across subjects, and this suggested private repertoires in all groups.

CDR1 DFQATT and CDR2 SNEGSKA come from the germline V gene (reference sequence). V was pared by 5 bases and J by 11 bases, with 15 bases between. The length of the CDR3 is 11 residues. MiXCR was run by TCRdb on the 5' RACE reads, yielding one entry per CDR3 protein. The sample has around 31,000 distinct CDR3 sequences, just over 4% seen once. Sorted libraries came from roughly 1 million CD4+ or CD8+ T cells. V and J are TRBV20-1 and TRBJ1-1, with D hard to call. This sequence was found in a woman between 40 and 55 years old in good health. Sequencing was done on a sample of CD4+ T cells from blood. CDR3 DNA sequence: TGCAGTGCTTACACTAACCGGCGGGCTTTCTTT. Its protein product is CSAYTNRRAFF.